This record looks at one T cell receptor beta chain sequence and its context. The data were taken from a study of blood T cell repertoires in COVID-19. Study-level information: The United States, Italy and Spain provided the acute and convalescent COVID-19 samples. From T cells, B-cell-depleted T cells, or PBMCs came the material, which was cDNA or gDNA.

Methods used by the authors: Scientists estimated how many nucleated cells there were by amplifying reference gene primers. Measured with immunoSEQ multiplex PCR; TCRdb has only the in-frame clones, and not every one. The V and J calls and clone size come from that table; D and trimming were worked out from the DNA. The table lists 140,000 to 150,000 clones, nearly 90% of them singletons. Losses at the gene ends were 7 bases for V and 5 bases for J; bases not matched to a gene: 11. Germline loops: CDR1 SGHVS, CDR2 FNYEAQ. The CDR3 totals 16 residues. This sequence was found in a man aged 70 or older with acute or convalescent COVID-19. The rearrangement links TRBV7-6 to TRBJ2-5; 12 nucleotides match TRBD1. Source material: peripheral blood. The CDR3 bases are TGTGCCAGCACCCTGGGACAGGGGGCTATAGGGGAGACCCAGTACTTC. Protein product: CASTLGQGAIGETQYF.